The clone carrying this T cell receptor (beta chain) was detected ten times or more. Its target is not known. V trimming: 4 bases; J trimming: 7 bases; junction bases outside the gene matches: 3. CDR3 length: 14 residues. The sample belongs to a study of regulatory T cells in long-lasting Graves disease. Study details: Graves' patients, newly diagnosed, had taken antithyroid drugs under 3 months. Study findings and constraints: Persistent Graves' cases showed lower TCR diversity than newly diagnosed cases.

iRepertoire HTBI primers and Arm-PCR of CDR3 regions built TCR beta libraries. MiXCR, applied by TCRdb to the multiplex PCR reads, yields one record per CDR3 protein. Among 440,000 or so distinct CDR3 sequences listed, 16% were seen once. Time point noted: newly diagnosed GD, antithyroid drugs for less than 3 months. From PBMCs, RNA was extracted and then used to make the TCR library. This sample was also put to use in a study of T cells in Graves' hyperthyroidism and ophthalmopathy. From that report: The study used the HTBI primer set for a first-round RT-PCR of the TCR CDR3. Researchers found most expanded thyroid clonotypes above 0.001 in blood as well.

This TCR came from a woman aged 25 to 39 with Graves disease. V and J are TRBV12-3 or TRBV12-4 and TRBJ2-1, with 11 bases that match TRBD2. The sequencing here drew on peripheral blood mononuclear cells (PBMCs), taken at new diagnosis, from a patient treated with antithyroid drugs. The CDR3 sequence: CASSSSGRPNEQFF. CDR3 DNA: TGTGCCAGCAGTTCTAGCGGGAGGCCGAATGAGCAGTTCTTC.